The TCR beta chain described here comes from a study of vaccination effects on CD4 cells after COVID-19. Across the whole study: Each person got two doses of an mRNA SARS-CoV-2 vaccine, BNT162b2 or mRNA-1273.

Some clones are missing from TCRdb's copy, which holds only in-frame ones; the method was immunoSEQ multiplex PCR. The sample holds approximately 30,000 clones, more than 70% seen once. This clone was seen a handful of times. The antigen remains undetermined. V was cut by 7 bases and J by 1 base, with 13 bases left in between. From germline, CDR1 is SEHNR and CDR2 FQNEAQ (reference sequence). This CDR3 is built from 14 residues. Pools of viral peptides were used by the ViraFEST assay to expand antigen-specific CD4+ T cells ahead of sequencing. The culture ran for 10 days, and then CD4+ T cells were isolated. Each vaccine recipient was nucleocapsid antibody negative and had no prior SARS-CoV-2 infection.

This TCR was sampled from a human donor who received a COVID-19 vaccine. The chain uses TRBV7-9 and TRBJ1-1; possible D gene TRBD1, 5 bases. The specimen comprised CD4+ T cells from PBMCs cultured with SARS-CoV-2 spike peptides, sampled before COVID-19 vaccination. The CDR3 DNA sequence: TGTGCCAGCAACACTAAAACAGGGAACACTGAAGCTTTCTTT. The encoded protein is CASNTKTGNTEAFF.